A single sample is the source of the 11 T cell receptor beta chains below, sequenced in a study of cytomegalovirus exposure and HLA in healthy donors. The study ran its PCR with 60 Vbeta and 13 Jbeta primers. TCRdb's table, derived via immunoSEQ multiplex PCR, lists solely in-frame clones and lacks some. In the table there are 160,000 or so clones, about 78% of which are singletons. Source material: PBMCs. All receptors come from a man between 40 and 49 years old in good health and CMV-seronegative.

The CDR3 here is CASSLQAGATSNQPQHF. CDR3 DNA: TGTGCCAGCAGCTTACAGGCGGGGGCTACTAGCAATCAGCCCCAGCATTTT. J is TRBJ1-5 and V is TRBV7-6; weak D call: TRBD1 (6 bases). Germline values: CDR1 SGHVS, CDR2 FNYEAQ. The CDR3 is made up of 17 amino acids. V gave up 2 bases and J gave up 0 bases, with 14 bases separating them.

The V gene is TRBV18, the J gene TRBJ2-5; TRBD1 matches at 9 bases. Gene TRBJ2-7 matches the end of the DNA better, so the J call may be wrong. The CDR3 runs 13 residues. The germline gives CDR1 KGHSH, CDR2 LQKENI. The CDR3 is CASSRRDRDEQYF. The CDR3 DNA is TGTGCCAGCTCACGCCGGGACAGGGACGAGCAGTACTTC.

CDR3 coding DNA: TGTGCCTCGACGACACCATTCTCCTACGAGCAGTACTTC. It translates to CASTTPFSYEQYF. The V and J genes are TRBV6-5 and TRBJ2-7; no clear D. V lost 11 bases and J lost 0, with 14 bases in between. The CDR3 loop spans 13 amino acids. Germline V gives CDR1 MNHEY, CDR2 SVGAGI.

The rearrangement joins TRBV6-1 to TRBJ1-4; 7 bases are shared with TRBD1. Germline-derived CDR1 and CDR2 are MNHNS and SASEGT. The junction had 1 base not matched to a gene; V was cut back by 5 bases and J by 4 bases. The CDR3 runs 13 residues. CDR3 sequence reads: CASSRQGNEKLFF. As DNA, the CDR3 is TGTGCCAGCAGTCGACAGGGTAATGAAAAACTGTTTTTT.

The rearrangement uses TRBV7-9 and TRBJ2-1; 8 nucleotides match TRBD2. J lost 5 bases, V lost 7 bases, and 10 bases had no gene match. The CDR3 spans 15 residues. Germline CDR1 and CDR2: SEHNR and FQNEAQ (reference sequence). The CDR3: CASTLWALADNEQFF. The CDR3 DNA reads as TGTGCCAGCACCCTATGGGCACTAGCGGACAATGAGCAGTTCTTC. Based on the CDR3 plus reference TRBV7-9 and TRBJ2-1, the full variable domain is DTGVSQNPRHKITKRGQNVTFRCDPISEHNRLYWYRQTLGQGPEFLTYFQNEAQLEKSRLLSDRFSAERPKGSFSTLEIQRTEQGDSAMYLCASTLWALADNEQFFGPGTRLTVL.

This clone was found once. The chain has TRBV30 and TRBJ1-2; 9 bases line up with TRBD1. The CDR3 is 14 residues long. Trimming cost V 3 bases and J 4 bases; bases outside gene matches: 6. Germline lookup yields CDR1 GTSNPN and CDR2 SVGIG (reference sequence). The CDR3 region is CAWRDRGGGYGYTF. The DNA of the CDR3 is TGTGCCTGGAGGGACAGGGGCGGTGGCTATGGCTACACCTTC.

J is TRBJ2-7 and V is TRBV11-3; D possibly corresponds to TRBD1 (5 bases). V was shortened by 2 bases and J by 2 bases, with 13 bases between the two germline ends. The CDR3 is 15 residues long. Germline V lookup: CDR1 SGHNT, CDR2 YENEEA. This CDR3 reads CASSLQSRAPYEQYF. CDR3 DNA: TGTGCCAGCAGCTTACAATCCAGGGCCCCCTACGAGCAGTACTTC.

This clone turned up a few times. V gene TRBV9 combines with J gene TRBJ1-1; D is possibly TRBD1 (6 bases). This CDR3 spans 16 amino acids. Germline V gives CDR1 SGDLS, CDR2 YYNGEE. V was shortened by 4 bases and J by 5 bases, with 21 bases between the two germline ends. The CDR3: CASSSRRGGARTEAFF. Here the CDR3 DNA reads TGTGCCAGCAGCTCCCGCCGTGGGGGGGCGAGGACTGAAGCTTTCTTT.

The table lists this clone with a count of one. The CDR3 reads CASNPGPPKNIQYF. The CDR3 bases are TGCGCCAGCAACCCCGGTCCCCCCAAAAACATTCAGTACTTC. This chain connects TRBV5-1 to TRBJ2-4; D is uncertain. V was pared by 6 bases and J by 2 bases, with 12 bases between. Germline V CDR1 and CDR2: SGHRS, YFSETQ. This CDR3 spans 14 amino acids.

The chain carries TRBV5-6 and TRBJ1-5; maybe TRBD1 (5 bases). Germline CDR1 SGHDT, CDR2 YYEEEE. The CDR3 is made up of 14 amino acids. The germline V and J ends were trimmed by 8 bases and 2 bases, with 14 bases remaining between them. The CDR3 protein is CASTSSRGNQPQHF. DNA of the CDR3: TGTGCCAGTACCAGTAGCAGGGGCAATCAGCCCCAGCATTTT.

CDR3 protein: CAWSVPYRGSTDTQYF. DNA of the CDR3: TGTGCCTGGAGTGTTCCTTACAGGGGCAGCACAGATACGCAGTATTTT. V gene TRBV30 combines with J gene TRBJ2-3; 7 bases are shared with TRBD1. This CDR3 comprises 16 residues. The germline CDR1 and CDR2 sequences are GTSNPN and SVGIG (reference sequence). Trimming took 0 bases from V and 0 from J; bases not matched to a gene: 6.